This TCR beta chain was captured by sequencing in a study of T cells in Graves' hyperthyroidism and ophthalmopathy. Whole-study results and caveats: Most clonotypes expanded in the thyroid (above 0.001) were also present in blood. Prediction of ophthalmopathy progression came a median 6.5 months pre-onset.

TCR beta CDR3 regions were amplified from RNA. An initial round of RT-PCR targeting the TCR CDR3 relied on the HTBI primer set. TCRdb recomputed calls from the multiplex PCR reads with MiXCR, one row per CDR3 protein. The data show roughly 100,000 distinct CDR3 sequences, with over 45% seen just once and roughly 25% held by the top ten. About this clonotype itself: Its antigen is as yet unknown.

The CDR3 extends over 14 amino acids. J lost 9 bases, V lost 7 bases, and 11 bases had no gene match. CDR1 and CDR2 from the germline V gene are SGHDN and FVKESK. The TCR was taken from a man aged 40-49 years with Graves' hyperthyroidism. The sequenced sample was blood. The chain links TRBV14 to TRBJ2-1, with 8 bases that match TRBD2. CDR3 sequence (DNA): TGTGCCAGCACCACCCCCGGGAGGGGGGGTGAGCAGTTCTTC. It translates to CASTTPGRGGEQFF.